Shown below are 20 T cell receptor beta chains from a single sample sequenced in a study of blood T cell repertoires in COVID-19. The table came from immunoSEQ multiplex PCR; TCRdb's copy has only in-frame clones and leaves some out. The sample consists of some 120,000 clones, about two thirds of them appearing once. The sample comprised peripheral blood. The source is a human donor with acute or convalescent COVID-19. The donor label of this sample is uncertain.

The rearrangement joins TRBV2 to TRBJ2-3, with TRBD1 as a possible D gene (6 bases). V was pared by 1 base and J by 3 bases, with 17 bases between. The CDR3 is made up of 17 amino acids. From germline, CDR1 is SNHLY and CDR2 FYNNEI. The chain's CDR3 is CASSEGRPRGSTDTQYF. The CDR3 DNA reads as TGTGCCAGCAGTGAAGGCCGCCCCAGGGGCTCGACAGATACGCAGTATTTT.

This chain links TRBV10-3 with TRBJ2-5; D remains ambiguous. Germline V gives CDR1 ENHRY, CDR2 SYGVKD. V shed 2 bases and J shed 5 bases, with 12 bases lying between them. The CDR3 spans 14 residues. The CDR3 region has the DNA TGTGCCATCAGTGAGCGAGCTAGTTACGAGACCCAGTACTTC. It codes for CAISERASYETQYF.

The chain carries TRBV6-1 and TRBJ2-3; 10 bases fit TRBD2. The CDR3 consists of 18 residues. With 2 bases clipped from V and 7 bases from J, the junction kept 15 bases outside the gene matches. Germline V gives CDR1 MNHNS, CDR2 SASEGT. In DNA, the CDR3 is TGTGCCAGCAGTGAATTGGGGTTAGCGGGGGGCAGGAGCCATACGCAGTATTTT. Protein: CASSELGLAGGRSHTQYF.

The chain joins TRBV29-1 to TRBJ1-1; D call uncertain. CDR1 is SQVTM and CDR2 is ANQGSEA in the germline V gene. The CDR3 spans 12 residues. Trimming shortened V by 7 bases and J by 1 base, and 10 bases separated the two germline ends. CDR3 nucleotides: TGCAGCGCATTTACGGGGAACACTGAAGCTTTCTTT. Protein sequence: CSAFTGNTEAFF.

This rearrangement joins TRBV6-2 or TRBV6-3 to TRBJ2-7, with TRBD1 as a possible D gene (6 bases). The CDR3 is 15 residues long. V was pared by 3 bases and J by 0 bases, with 12 bases between. Germline lookup yields CDR1 MNHEY and CDR2 SVGEGT. The CDR3 region is CASSYGQGSSYEQYV. The CDR3 DNA sequence: TGTGCCAGCAGTTATGGCCAGGGGAGCTCCTACGAGCAGTACGTC.

The CDR3 sequence: CASSQARAGNGANVLTF. The CDR3 DNA reads as TGTGCCAGCAGCCAAGCACGAGCGGGCAATGGGGCCAACGTCCTGACTTTC. The V and J genes are TRBV4-2 and TRBJ2-6; maybe TRBD2 (6 bases). Germline V CDR1 and CDR2: LGHNA, YNFKEQ. Trimming pared 1 base from V and 3 bases from J, leaving 13 bases between. This CDR3 region has 17 residues.

CDR3 DNA sequence: TGTGCCAGCAGCTTAGATCTAGTCCACATTCAGTACTTC. It codes for CASSLDLVHIQYF. The V call is TRBV11-2, the J call TRBJ2-4; D gene ambiguous. V was trimmed by 0 bases and J by 8 bases, leaving 8 bases between them. This CDR3 has 13 amino acids. CDR1 and CDR2 from the germline V gene are SGHAT and FQNNGV.

This clone has only one observation. The chain recombines TRBV7-6 with TRBJ2-3; 8 positions agree with TRBD1. Germline loops: CDR1 SGHVS, CDR2 FNYEAQ. The length of the CDR3 is 16 residues. The junction had 7 bases not matched to a gene; V was cut back by 5 bases and J by 0 bases. DNA for the CDR3: TGTGCCAGCAGCGCCTACAGGGGGTTTAGCACAGATACGCAGTATTTT. Translation: CASSAYRGFSTDTQYF.

This clone has just one count. This chain links TRBV10-2 with TRBJ2-1; 10 bases are shared with TRBD1. The V gene end was trimmed by 4 bases and the J gene end by 4 bases; junction bases not matched to a gene: 1. Germline CDR1 reads WSHSY; CDR2 reads SAAADI. There are 14 residues in the CDR3. CDR3 in amino acids: CASSAGQGYNEQFF. CDR3 bases: TGCGCCAGCAGTGCGGGACAGGGGTACAATGAGCAGTTCTTC.

The chain links TRBV27 to TRBJ1-1; 7 nucleotides agree with TRBD1. The CDR3 spans 16 residues. Trimming removed 6 bases from V and 0 bases from J; junction bases left unmatched: 10. CDR1 and CDR2 (germline): MNHEY, SMNVEV (reference sequence). DNA for the CDR3: TGTGCCAGCAGGCGGTGGGGGACAGCCATGAACACTGAAGCTTTCTTT. Its translation is CASRRWGTAMNTEAFF.

The chain combines TRBV21-1 with TRBJ2-1; TRBD2 is the table's D call, not checked against the DNA. TRBV21-1 is a known pseudogene. This CDR3 has 18 residues. The CDR3 DNA reads TGTGCCAGCAGCAAAGCGCGGACTAGCGGGGGGCCCAACGATGAGCAGTTCTTC. It specifies CASSKARTSGGPNDEQFF.

CDR3 in DNA: TGTGCCAGCAGCCCGGCCGGGACAGGGGGACTCTATGGCTACACCTTC. Translating gives CASSPAGTGGLYGYTF. V usage is TRBV28 and J usage is TRBJ1-2; 11 nucleotides match TRBD1. The ends lost 6 bases at V and 4 bases at J; junction bases unmatched: 10. CDR1 is MDHEN and CDR2 is SYDVKM in the germline V gene. The CDR3 consists of 16 residues.

The J gene is TRBJ1-2, the V gene TRBV7-3; 8 bases align to TRBD1. CDR3 size: 16 residues. V trimming: 2 bases; J trimming: 0 bases; junction bases outside the gene matches: 5. Germline CDR1 and CDR2: SGHTA and FQGTGA. DNA of the CDR3: TGTGCCAGCAGCTTAGGGACAGGACGGTCTAACTATGGCTACACCTTC. Amino acids: CASSLGTGRSNYGYTF.

The CDR3 nucleotides are TGTGCCAGCAGCCCCGGGACAGGGGGCCCCTACGAGCAGTACTTC. Translation: CASSPGTGGPYEQYF. The chain links TRBV7-9 to TRBJ2-7, with 12 bases identical to TRBD1. With V trimmed by 5 bases and J by 2 bases, 4 bases remained unmatched. Per the germline V gene, CDR1 is SEHNR and CDR2 is FQNEAQ (reference sequence). The CDR3 spans 15 residues.

The table lists this clone with many counts. The V gene is TRBV6-1, the J gene TRBJ2-7, with D possibly matching TRBD1 (6 bases). Germline lookup yields CDR1 MNHNS and CDR2 SASEGT. The CDR3 covers 15 residues. V gave up 3 bases and J gave up 6 bases, with 18 bases separating them. The CDR3 sequence is CASSDTRGGSGEQYV. In DNA form, the CDR3 reads TGTGCCAGCAGTGATACGAGAGGGGGTTCGGGCGAGCAGTACGTC.

V gene TRBV11-3 combines with J gene TRBJ2-1; 14 bases match TRBD2. CDR3 length: 16 amino acids. V was clipped by 5 bases and J by 7 bases; unmatched bases: 7. Germline V lookup: CDR1 SGHNT, CDR2 YENEEA. The CDR3 sequence is CASSPTSGGAGNEQFF. The DNA for the CDR3 is TGTGCCAGCAGCCCGACTAGCGGGGGGGCCGGTAATGAGCAGTTCTTC.

V is TRBV3-1 (or the pseudogene TRBV3-2) and J is TRBJ2-5; 16 bases fit TRBD2. The J segment lost 5 bases and the V segment lost 4 bases, leaving 10 bases of the junction unmatched. The germline CDR1 and CDR2 sequences are LGHDT and YNNKEL (reference sequence). The CDR3 extends over 18 amino acids. The CDR3 is CASSRQAGTSGGAETQYF. The CDR3 DNA reads TGTGCCAGCAGCCGCCAGGCCGGGACTAGCGGGGGGGCTGAGACCCAGTACTTC.

This clone was counted a few times. As DNA, the CDR3 is TGTGCCAGCAGCCCCGGGGTGGAAGAGACCCAGTACTTC. This sequence encodes CASSPGVEETQYF. The chain has TRBV6-5 and TRBJ2-5; D is possibly TRBD2 (5 bases). Trimming took 6 bases from V and 3 from J, leaving 11 bases between them. The V gene's germline CDR1 is MNHEY and CDR2 SVGAGI. CDR3 length: 13 amino acids.

This clone has only a few counts. The chain employs TRBV10-3 and TRBJ1-6; no firm D call. Germline V CDR1 and CDR2: ENHRY, SYGVKD. V lost 4 bases and J 8 bases, leaving 18 bases between the germline ends. CDR3 length: 16 amino acids. The CDR3 nucleotides read TGTGCCATCAGTGCTATCGGGCCGCGAGGGTATTCACCCCTCCACTTT. Translating it yields CAISAIGPRGYSPLHF.

The chain uses TRBV10-3 and TRBJ1-1; the match to TRBD1 covers 10 bases. CDR1 and CDR2 (germline): ENHRY, SYGVKD. V trimming: 6 bases; J trimming: 7 bases; junction bases outside the gene matches: 11. The CDR3 is 15 residues long. CDR3 sequence (DNA): TGTGCCATCAGCGGCCTGGGACAGGGGACCAGTGAAGCTTTCTTT. Translation gives CAISGLGQGTSEAFF.